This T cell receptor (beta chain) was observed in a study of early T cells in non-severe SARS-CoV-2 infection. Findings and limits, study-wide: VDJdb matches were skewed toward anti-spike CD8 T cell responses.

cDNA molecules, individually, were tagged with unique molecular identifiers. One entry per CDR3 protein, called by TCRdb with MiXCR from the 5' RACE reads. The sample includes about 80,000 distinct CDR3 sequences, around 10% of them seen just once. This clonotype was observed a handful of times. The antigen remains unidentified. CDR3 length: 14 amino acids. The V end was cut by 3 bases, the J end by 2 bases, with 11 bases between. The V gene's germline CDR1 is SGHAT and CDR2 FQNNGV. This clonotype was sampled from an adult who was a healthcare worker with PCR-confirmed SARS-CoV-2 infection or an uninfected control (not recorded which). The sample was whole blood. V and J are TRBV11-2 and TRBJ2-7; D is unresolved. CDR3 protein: CASSLELTAYEQYF. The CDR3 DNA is TGTGCCAGCAGCTTGGAGCTAACCGCCTACGAGCAGTACTTC.